This T cell receptor (beta chain) was obtained from a study of T cells expressing NK-cell markers. The overall study: There were seven HCMV-seropositive donors and one seronegative donor among the eight sequenced.

TCRdb reprocessed the 5' RACE reads and stores each CDR3 protein as one record, lacking DNA. The repertoire table contains about 460,000 distinct CDR3 sequences. Concerning this clonotype itself: Its antigen remains unknown.

Study-level results: Also leading the CD3+CD56-NKG2C+ fraction in a handful of donors were these clonotypes. In a group of about 6 donors, dominant NKG2C+ clonotypes represented roughly 1.0-7.5% of CD8+ T cells.

The CDR3 sequence is 15 residues long. Sequencing was carried out using blood T cells: a sorted CD56 or NKG2C T cell subset, CD4+ or CD8+ T cells, or bulk PBMC T cells (not recorded which). The chain carries TRBV12-3 or TRBV12-4 and TRBJ2-1; TCRdb designates TRBD1, a call that cannot be tested without DNA. This sequence originates from a woman between 50 and 59 years old in good health. CDR3 amino acids: CASSTGLLSGNEQFF.